This record concerns one T cell receptor beta chain sequence. The antigen is unknown. This entry is derived from a study of T cells in Graves' hyperthyroidism and ophthalmopathy. Study-wide results and caveats: From stable hyperthyroidism, ophthalmopathy was set apart by a 13 V-J model.

The diagnostic basis comprised clinical symptoms, serum thyroxine and TRAb, thyroid ultrasound and orbital computed tomography. The CDR3 spans 14 residues. CDR1 and CDR2 from the germline V gene are SGDLS and YYNGEE. It was RNA transcripts that yielded the amplified TCR beta CDR3 regions. During a first-round RT-PCR of the TCR CDR3, the HTBI primer set was used. One entry per CDR3 protein results from TCRdb running MiXCR on the multiplex PCR reads. The table records a few hundred thousand distinct CDR3 sequences, under 60% of them present only once. The specimen was peripheral blood or thyroid tissue (not recorded which). The source of this sequence is a young woman with Graves' hyperthyroidism. This chain links TRBV9 with TRBJ2-7, with 9 bases aligning to TRBD2. The DNA matches TRBJ2-1 better at its end, which makes the J call doubtful. Here the CDR3 reads CASSEGSGSNEQFF. CDR3 in DNA: TGTGCCAGCAGCGAGGGTAGCGGGAGTAATGAGCAGTTCTTC.